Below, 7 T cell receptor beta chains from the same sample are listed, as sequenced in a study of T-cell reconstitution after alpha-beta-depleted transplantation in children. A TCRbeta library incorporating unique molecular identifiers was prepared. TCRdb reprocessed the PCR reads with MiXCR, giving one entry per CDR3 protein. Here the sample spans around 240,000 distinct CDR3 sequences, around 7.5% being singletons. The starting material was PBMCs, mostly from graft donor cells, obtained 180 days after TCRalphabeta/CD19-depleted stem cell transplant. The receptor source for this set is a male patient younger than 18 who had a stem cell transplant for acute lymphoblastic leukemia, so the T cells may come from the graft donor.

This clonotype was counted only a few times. The CDR3 here is CSASRSAPSEQYF. CDR3 bases: TGCAGTGCTTCCAGATCGGCGCCTTCCGAGCAGTACTTC. The chain combines TRBV20-1 with TRBJ2-7, with D unresolved. The germline V gene has CDR1 DFQATT and CDR2 SNEGSKA (reference sequence). V was clipped by 5 bases and J by 6 bases, with 17 bases between them. This CDR3 is built from 13 residues.

The CDR3 protein is CASSPLGLNEQYF. DNA of the CDR3: TGTGCCAGCTCACCATTGGGTCTAAACGAGCAGTACTTC. The genes are TRBV18 and TRBJ2-7; D unresolved. The V and J ends lost 2 bases and 5 bases respectively, with 10 bases between them. This CDR3 has 13 residues. Germline values: CDR1 KGHSH, CDR2 LQKENI. Full variable domain (remainder filled in from reference TRBV18 and TRBJ2-7): NAGVMQNPRHLVRRRGQEARLRCSPMKGHSHVYWYRQLPEEGLKFMVYLQKENIIDESGMPKERFSAEFPKEGPSILRIQQVVRGDSAAYFCASSPLGLNEQYFGPGTRLTVT.

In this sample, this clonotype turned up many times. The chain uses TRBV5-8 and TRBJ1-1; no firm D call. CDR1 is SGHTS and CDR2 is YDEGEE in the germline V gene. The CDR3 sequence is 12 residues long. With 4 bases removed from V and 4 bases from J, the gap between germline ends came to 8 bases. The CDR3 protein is CASSPIGTEAFF. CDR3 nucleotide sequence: TGTGCCAGCAGCCCCATAGGCACTGAAGCTTTCTTT.

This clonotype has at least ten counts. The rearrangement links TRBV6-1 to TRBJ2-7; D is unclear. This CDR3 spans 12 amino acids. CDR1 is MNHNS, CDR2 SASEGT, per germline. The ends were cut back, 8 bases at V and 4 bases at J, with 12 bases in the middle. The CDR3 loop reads CASSRVDYEQYF. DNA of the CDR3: TGTGCCAGCTCCAGAGTCGATTACGAGCAGTACTTC.

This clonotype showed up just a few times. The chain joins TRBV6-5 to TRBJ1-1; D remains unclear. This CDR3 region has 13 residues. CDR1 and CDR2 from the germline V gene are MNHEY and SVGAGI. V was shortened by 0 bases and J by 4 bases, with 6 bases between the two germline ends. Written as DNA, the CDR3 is TGTGCCAGCAGTTACTCGAGGGCCACTGAAGCTTTCTTT. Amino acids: CASSYSRATEAFF.

The chain's CDR3 is CASSPTGRALNYGYTF. CDR3 bases: TGTGCCAGCAGCCCGACCGGCCGAGCCTTGAACTATGGCTACACCTTC. The chain recombines TRBV7-9 with TRBJ1-2, with D hard to call. V was clipped by 5 bases and J by 2 bases, with 18 bases between them. The CDR3 is made up of 16 amino acids. Per germline, CDR1 SEHNR and CDR2 FQNEAQ (reference sequence).

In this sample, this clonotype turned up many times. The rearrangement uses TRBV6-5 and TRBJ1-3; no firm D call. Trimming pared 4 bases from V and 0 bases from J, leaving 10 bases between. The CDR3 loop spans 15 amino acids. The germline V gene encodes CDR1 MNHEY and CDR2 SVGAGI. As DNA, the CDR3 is TGTGCCAGCAGTTTATTCGGGATCTCTGGAAACACCATATATTTT. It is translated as CASSLFGISGNTIYF.